The 9 T cell receptor beta chains presented below share a single source sample, sequenced in a study of regulatory T cells in long-lasting Graves disease. Arm-PCR of CDR3 regions and iRepertoire HTBI primers were used to build TCR beta libraries. One entry per CDR3 protein, called by TCRdb with MiXCR from the multiplex PCR reads. The sample holds more than 400,000 distinct CDR3 sequences, 16% seen once. Time point specified: newly diagnosed GD, antithyroid drugs for less than 3 months. Scientists built the TCR library using RNA that was extracted from PBMCs. These records were also assigned to another study, of T cells in Graves' hyperthyroidism and ophthalmopathy.

Sequencing was performed on peripheral blood mononuclear cells (PBMCs), taken at new diagnosis, from a patient treated with antithyroid drugs. Receptors were obtained from a woman in her 30s with Graves disease.

At least ten counts were recorded for this clonotype. The chain combines TRBV28 with TRBJ2-5; D not resolved. The germline V gene encodes CDR1 MDHEN and CDR2 SYDVKM. CDR3 length: 14 amino acids. The V gene lost 10 bases and the J gene lost 2 bases, with 17 bases spanning the gap. The CDR3 sequence: CATYSQQTQETQYF. The CDR3 DNA reads TGTGCCACCTATTCACAGCAAACTCAAGAGACCCAGTACTTC.

This clonotype has at least ten counts. This chain links TRBV30 with TRBJ2-7; D assignment may be TRBD1 or TRBD2 (7 bases each). Germline V gives CDR1 GTSNPN, CDR2 SVGIG (reference sequence). Trimming removed 3 bases from V and 3 bases from J, with 15 bases in between. The CDR3 runs 14 residues. The CDR3 here is CAWSREGAIYEQYF. The CDR3 coding sequence is TGTGCCTGGAGCAGGGAGGGGGCGATCTACGAGCAGTACTTC. The variable domain in full, with the rest retrieved from reference TRBV30 and TRBJ2-7, is SQTIHQWPATLVQPVGSPLSLECTVEGTSNPNLYWYRQAAGRGLQLLFYSVGIGQISSEVPQNLSASRPQDRQFILSSKKLLLSDSGFYLCAWSREGAIYEQYFGPGTRLTVT.

For this clonotype: This clone may be a read error of a much larger clone one base away. V and J are TRBV28 and TRBJ1-1; D may be TRBD1 (6 bases). The CDR3 is 13 residues long. CDR1 and CDR2 from the germline V gene are MDHEN and SYDVKM. The CDR3 loop is CASSPGEGTEALF. The CDR3 region has the DNA TGTGCCAGCAGCCCAGGGGAGGGAACTGAAGCTCTCTTT.

Ten or more counts support this clonotype. The V and J genes are TRBV19 and TRBJ2-1, with TRBD2 matching 11 bases. The CDR3 is 15 amino acids. CDR1 is LNHDA, CDR2 SQIVND, per germline (reference sequence). With V trimmed by 10 bases and J by 8 bases, 13 bases remained unmatched. The CDR3 DNA follows: TGTGCCACCAATTCACTAGCGGGAGTAATCGATGAGCAGTTCTTC. This translates into CATNSLAGVIDEQFF.

For this clonotype: Because it lacks the conserved phenylalanine or tryptophan at the end, this CDR3 is likely a read error. The rearrangement uses TRBV24-1 and TRBJ1-5, with 7 nucleotides matching TRBD1. The CDR3 covers 14 residues. Germline V lookup: CDR1 KGHDR, CDR2 SFDVKD. The trim removed 3 bases at V and 6 bases at J, leaving 4 bases unmatched. CDR3 in DNA: TGTGCCACCAGTGATGACAGGGTTTTTCAGCCCCAGCATCTT. It is translated as CATSDDRVFQPQHL.

The chain uses TRBV2 and TRBJ2-7, with TRBD2 matching 11 bases. From germline, CDR1 is SNHLY and CDR2 FYNNEI. The CDR3 spans 15 residues. The V and J ends lost 2 bases and 3 bases, in that order; junction bases with no gene match: 3. CDR3 sequence reads: CASSESTSGGYEQYF. CDR3 bases: TGTGCCAGCAGTGAATCCACTAGCGGGGGCTACGAGCAGTACTTC.

This clonotype has more than one count but fewer than ten. V usage is TRBV11-2 and J usage is TRBJ1-5; D remains ambiguous. With 1 base removed from V and 3 bases from J, the gap between germline ends came to 10 bases. This CDR3 has 15 amino acids. Looked up from germline, CDR1 is SGHAT and CDR2 is FQNNGV. In DNA, the CDR3 is TGTGCCAGCAGCTTAGCAGGCGCAGACAATCAGCCCCAGCATTTT. As protein: CASSLAGADNQPQHF.

This clonotype was found a few times. The chain carries TRBV7-9 and TRBJ1-2, with 8 bases fitting TRBD1. CDR3 length equals 17 residues. The germline gives CDR1 SEHNR, CDR2 FQNEAQ (reference sequence). V was pared by 5 bases and J by 7 bases, with 18 bases of the junction left unmatched. CDR3 sequence: CASSPGQGLTIGRGYTF. The CDR3 DNA sequence: TGTGCCAGCAGCCCCGGACAGGGTTTAACTATAGGTCGTGGCTACACCTTC.

This clonotype was picked up a small number of times. The chain recombines TRBV5-1 with TRBJ2-3; maybe TRBD2 (6 bases). Trimming removed 3 bases from V and 1 base from J, with 21 bases in between. The length of the CDR3 is 18 residues. From germline, CDR1 is SGHRS and CDR2 YFSETQ. This CDR3 reads CASSYESGRPWGTDTQYF. CDR3 bases: TGCGCCAGCAGCTACGAATCAGGGAGGCCCTGGGGCACAGATACGCAGTATTTT.